The clone carrying this T cell receptor beta chain has a single count. The data were taken from a study of control samples from healthy donors and cancer patients. The assay was immunoSEQ multiplex PCR, and TCRdb's table has in-frame clones only and misses some. The data hold about 84,000 clones, with around 80% observed a single time. This sequence was found in a man between 60 and 75 years old with head and neck cancer. The specimen sequenced was PBMCs.

The CDR3 is CASSSLNRGGYTF. For the CDR3, the DNA is TGTGCCAGCAGTTCACTCAACAGAGGAGGCTACACCTTC. This rearrangement joins TRBV28 to TRBJ1-2; unclear D gene. CDR3 length: 13 residues. With 4 bases removed from V and 8 bases from J, the gap between germline ends came to 14 bases. Germline lookup yields CDR1 MDHEN and CDR2 SYDVKM.